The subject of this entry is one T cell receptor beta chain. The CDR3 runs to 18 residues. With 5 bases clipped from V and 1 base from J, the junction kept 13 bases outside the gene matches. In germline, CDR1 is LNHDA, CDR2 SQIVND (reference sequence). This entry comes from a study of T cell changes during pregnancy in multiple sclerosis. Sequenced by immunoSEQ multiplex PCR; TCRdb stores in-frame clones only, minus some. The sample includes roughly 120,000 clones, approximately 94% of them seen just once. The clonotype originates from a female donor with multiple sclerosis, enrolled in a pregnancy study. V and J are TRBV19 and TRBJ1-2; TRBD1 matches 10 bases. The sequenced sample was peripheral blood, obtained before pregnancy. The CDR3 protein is CASSAYPGTGADNYGYTF. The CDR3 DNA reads TGTGCCAGTAGTGCTTACCCCGGGACAGGGGCAGATAACTATGGCTACACCTTC.